In its sample, the clone carrying this T cell receptor beta chain was seen many times. The antigen remains unidentified. This CDR3 spans 16 amino acids. Germline V lookup: CDR1 LNHDA, CDR2 SQIVND (reference sequence). Trimming removed 7 bases at V and 0 bases at J, with 16 bases between. This specimen belongs to a study of molecular identifiers for immune sequencing clone quantification. Overall study results and limits: Amid fewer than 1.3 million naive cells, spiked Jurkat TCR RNA from one cell was reportedly still detectable.

Via MiXCR, TCRdb re-called the PCR reads, giving one row per CDR3 protein. The top ten clones hold around 0.86% of a sample with 600,000 to 650,000 distinct CDR3 sequences, approximately 20% of them seen once. The receptor was derived from a human donor in good health. Some libraries in this study had Jurkat cell RNA spiked in. The sample taken for sequencing was naive CD8+ T cells from blood, with Jurkat cell RNA spiked in. Subset reported: FACS-sorted CD8+CD4-CCR7+CD45RA+ naive T cells. The rearrangement uses TRBV19 and TRBJ1-5, with TRBD1 as a possible D gene (5 bases). The CDR3 loop reads CASKFGTDYSNQPQHF. In nucleotides, the CDR3 is TGTGCCAGTAAGTTTGGGACGGATTATAGCAATCAGCCCCAGCATTTT.